The 30 T cell receptor beta chains below all came from one sample that was sequenced in a study of shared T cell receptors in the human thymus. TCRdb's table, derived via immunoSEQ multiplex PCR, lists solely in-frame clones and lacks some. The sample yields hundreds of thousands of clones, roughly 88% seen once. This sample was also put to use in a study of human thymus T cells.

Sequenced material: thymocytes. The receptor set was obtained from a boy less than two years old with a congenital heart defect.

This clone was seen only once. V and J are TRBV6-1 and TRBJ2-2; TRBD1 matches 8 bases. CDR3 length equals 15 residues. Losses at the gene ends were 4 bases for V and 1 base for J; bases not matched to a gene: 2. Germline V gene sequence: CDR1 MNHNS, CDR2 SASEGT. The CDR3 here is CASSVGQVNTGELFF. CDR3 nucleotides: TGTGCCAGCAGTGTGGGACAGGTGAACACCGGGGAGCTGTTTTTT.

V usage is TRBV15 and J usage is TRBJ1-3; TRBD1 is a possible D gene (6 bases). Germline V gene sequence: CDR1 LNHNV, CDR2 YYDKDF (reference sequence). The CDR3 runs 16 residues. V lost 1 base and J 4 bases, leaving 14 bases between the germline ends. The CDR3 nucleotides read TGTGCCACCAGCAGAGGGACAGCCCTCTCCGGAAACACCATATATTTT. The encoded protein is CATSRGTALSGNTIYF. The whole variable domain, filled in from reference TRBV15 and TRBJ1-3, reads DAMVIQNPRYQVTQFGKPVTLSCSQTLNHNVMYWYQQKSSQAPKLLFHYYDKDFNNEADTPDNFQSRRPNTSFCFLDIRSPGLGDTAMYLCATSRGTALSGNTIYFGEGSWLTVV.

The gene calls are TRBV28 and TRBJ2-2; D is ambiguous. This CDR3 has 15 amino acids. V lost 2 bases and J 1 base, leaving 8 bases between the germline ends. Germline V gene lookup returns CDR1 MDHEN and CDR2 SYDVKM. Here the CDR3 DNA reads TGTGCCAGCAGTTTACTTCGGAGGAACACCGGGGAGCTGTTTTTT. Amino acids: CASSLLRRNTGELFF. Variable domain in full (rest from reference TRBV28 and TRBJ2-2): DVKVTQSSRYLVKRTGEKVFLECVQDMDHENMFWYRQDPGLGLRLIYFSYDVKMKEKGDIPEGYSVSREKKERFSLILESASTNQTSMYLCASSLLRRNTGELFFGEGSRLTVL.

The rearrangement links TRBV28 to TRBJ1-1; D is perhaps TRBD1 (5 bases). The ends were cut back, 7 bases at V and 5 bases at J, with 17 bases in the middle. Germline assignment: CDR1 MDHEN and CDR2 SYDVKM. The CDR3 is made up of 14 amino acids. As DNA, the CDR3 is TGTGCCAGCACCCTGGAGGGGCGCGATACTGAAGCTTTCTTT. Encoded protein: CASTLEGRDTEAFF.

This chain joins TRBV4-3 and TRBJ1-5, with D possibly matching TRBD1 (5 bases). The germline V gene has CDR1 LGHNA and CDR2 YSLEER. The CDR3 contains 17 residues. V was clipped by 3 bases and J by 5 bases, with 20 bases between them. CDR3 nucleotides: TGCGCCAGCAGCCACCTCTACAGAACAGGCGGGGATCAGCCCCAGCATTTT. This translates into CASSHLYRTGGDQPQHF.

The chain is built from TRBV19 and TRBJ2-2; possible D gene TRBD2, 5 bases. V was clipped by 1 base and J by 7 bases, with 13 bases between them. The CDR3 runs 15 residues. The germline gives CDR1 LNHDA, CDR2 SQIVND (reference sequence). DNA of the CDR3: TGTGCCAGTAGTATAGTAGGACTCCTAGGCGGGGAGCTGTTTTTT. This codes for CASSIVGLLGGELFF.

The chain couples TRBV7-6 to TRBJ2-1; 11 nucleotides agree with TRBD2. The CDR3 is 17 amino acids. Per the germline V gene, CDR1 is SGHVS and CDR2 is FNYEAQ. V trimming: 5 bases; J trimming: 9 bases; junction bases outside the gene matches: 15. The CDR3, as DNA: TGTGCCAGCAGCCTGGGACTAGCGGAGGATCCCCTGCGTGAGCAGTTCTTC. Translated, it gives CASSLGLAEDPLREQFF.

The chain employs TRBV25-1 and TRBJ2-2, with D perhaps matching TRBD1 (7 bases). Trimming shortened V by 3 bases and J by 4 bases, and 12 bases separated the two germline ends. The germline V gene encodes CDR1 MGHDK and CDR2 SYGVNS. The CDR3 extends over 15 amino acids. CDR3: CASSEGQGGTGELFF. Here the CDR3 DNA reads TGTGCCAGCAGTGAGGGTCAGGGGGGCACCGGGGAGCTGTTTTTT. Looking up the rest from reference TRBV25-1 and TRBJ2-2 gives the full variable domain: EADIYQTPRYLVIGTGKKITLECSQTMGHDKMYWYQQDPGMELHLIHYSYGVNSTEKGDLSSESTVSRIRTEHFPLTLESARPSHTSQYLCASSEGQGGTGELFFGEGSRLTVL.

The rearrangement links TRBV6-5 to TRBJ1-5, with D possibly matching TRBD1 (5 bases). The CDR3 has 15 residues. V was shortened by 5 bases and J by 0 bases, with 11 bases between the two germline ends. Germline loops: CDR1 MNHEY, CDR2 SVGAGI. The CDR3 region is CASSKGRHSNQPQHF. CDR3 nucleotides: TGTGCCAGCAGTAAGGGGAGGCATAGCAATCAGCCCCAGCATTTT.

The chain couples TRBV4-3 to TRBJ2-3; the match to TRBD2 covers 10 bases. Germline V CDR1 and CDR2: LGHNA, YSLEER. V dropped 1 base and J dropped 1; count of bases not matched to a gene: 5. The CDR3 is made up of 17 amino acids. CDR3: CASSQGPTSGGTDTQYF. The CDR3 bases are TGCGCCAGCAGCCAAGGTCCCACTAGCGGGGGCACAGATACGCAGTATTTT.

This clone was found once. The CDR3 DNA is TGTGCCAGCTCACCACCTTCGTCTAGCGGGAGGGAGAAGTACTTC. Its protein is CASSPPSSSGREKYF. This rearrangement joins TRBV18 to TRBJ2-7; 12 bases match TRBD2. Germline loops: CDR1 KGHSH, CDR2 LQKENI. V lost 0 bases, J lost 11 bases, and 8 bases stayed unmatched. The CDR3 covers 15 residues.

This chain uses TRBV21-1 with TRBJ2-7; the table's D call, TRBD2, has no DNA check behind it. TRBV21-1 is listed as a pseudogene. The length of the CDR3 is 16 residues. The CDR3 sequence: CASSKTLWPLSYEQYF. For the CDR3, the DNA is TGTGCCAGCAGCAAGACTCTATGGCCCCTGTCCTACGAGCAGTACTTC.

The chain employs TRBV21-1 and TRBJ2-7; the DNA was not used to check the table's D call, TRBD2. TRBV21-1 counts as a pseudogene. CDR3 length equals 18 residues. CDR3 DNA sequence: TGTGCCAGCAGCAAACCTACGGGACTAGCGGGGACTTCCTACGAGCAGTACTTC. Protein sequence: CASSKPTGLAGTSYEQYF.

Only a few counts were recorded for this clone. The J gene is TRBJ2-7, the V gene TRBV30; 13 positions match TRBD2. V was clipped by 2 bases and J by 6 bases; unmatched bases: 7. The CDR3 has 15 amino acids. CDR1 is GTSNPN, CDR2 SVGIG, per germline (reference sequence). CDR3 nucleotides: TGTGCCTGGAGTAATAGACTAGCGGGAGGCTCCGAGCAGTACTTC. It codes for CAWSNRLAGGSEQYF.

The V call is TRBV2, the J call TRBJ2-7, with D possibly being TRBD2 (5 bases). The CDR3 consists of 17 residues. V was cut by 0 bases and J by 1 base, with 16 bases left in between. CDR1 is SNHLY, CDR2 FYNNEI, per germline. This CDR3 is CASSEAGRPGKSYEQYF. The CDR3 region has the DNA TGTGCCAGCAGTGAAGCAGGCCGCCCGGGAAAATCCTACGAGCAGTACTTC. The full variable domain, completed using reference TRBV2 and TRBJ2-7, is EPEVTQTPSHQVTQMGQEVILRCVPISNHLYFYWYRQILGQKVEFLVSFYNNEISEKSEIFDDQFSVERPDGSNFTLKIRSTKLEDSAMYFCASSEAGRPGKSYEQYFGPGTRLTVT.

V usage is TRBV2 and J usage is TRBJ2-7; no reliable D call. V dropped 6 bases and J dropped 3 bases, with 9 bases sitting between them. Germline loops: CDR1 SNHLY, CDR2 FYNNEI. The CDR3 spans 12 residues. Here the CDR3 reads CASRRASYEQYF. DNA of the CDR3: TGTGCCAGCAGAAGAGCTAGCTACGAGCAGTACTTC.

The J gene is TRBJ1-2, the V gene TRBV7-9, with D unclear. CDR3 length: 14 amino acids. The V and J ends lost 3 bases and 2 bases respectively, with 10 bases between them. Germline-derived CDR1 and CDR2 are SEHNR and FQNEAQ (reference sequence). The CDR3 spells CASSFSRGNYGYTF. The CDR3 region has the DNA TGTGCCAGCAGCTTCTCTCGCGGGAACTATGGCTACACCTTC.

The chain recombines TRBV5-4 with TRBJ2-1; TRBD2 matches 9 bases. V trimming: 5 bases; J trimming: 3 bases; junction bases outside the gene matches: 9. The CDR3 is made up of 16 amino acids. Germline lookup yields CDR1 SGHNT and CDR2 YYREEE (reference sequence). The CDR3 loop is CASRGPREGLYNEQFF. The CDR3 DNA follows: TGTGCCAGCAGGGGTCCGCGGGAGGGCCTCTACAATGAGCAGTTCTTC. Combining the CDR3 with reference TRBV5-4 and TRBJ2-1 gives the whole variable domain ETGVTQSPTHLIKTRGQQVTLRCSSQSGHNTVSWYQQALGQGPQFIFQYYREEENGRGNFPPRFSGLQFPNYSSELNVNALELDDSALYLCASRGPREGLYNEQFFGPGTRLTVL.

V is TRBV28 and J is TRBJ2-7; 7 positions agree with TRBD1. Per the germline V gene, CDR1 is MDHEN and CDR2 is SYDVKM. V lost 4 bases to trimming and J lost 0 bases; unmatched junction nucleotides: 6. The CDR3 covers 15 residues. Here the CDR3 DNA reads TGTGCCAGCAGTTCGCACAGGGGAAACTCCTACGAGCAGTACTTC. Its translation is CASSSHRGNSYEQYF.

This chain joins TRBV19 and TRBJ2-7, with D possibly matching TRBD1 (6 bases). V was pared by 7 bases and J by 2 bases, with 15 bases between. Per germline, CDR1 LNHDA and CDR2 SQIVND (reference sequence). The CDR3 runs 14 residues. Here the CDR3 reads CASNIQGRTYEQYF. CDR3 in DNA: TGTGCCAGTAACATACAGGGAAGGACCTACGAGCAGTACTTC. Combining the CDR3 with reference TRBV19 and TRBJ2-7 gives the whole variable domain DGGITQSPKYLFRKEGQNVTLSCEQNLNHDAMYWYRQDPGQGLRLIYYSQIVNDFQKGDIAEGYSVSREKKESFPLTVTSAQKNPTAFYLCASNIQGRTYEQYFGPGTRLTVT.

The rearrangement links TRBV5-4 to TRBJ2-5; D may be TRBD2 (5 bases). The CDR3 spans 14 residues. Trimming removed 5 bases at V and 5 bases at J, with 16 bases between. Germline assignment: CDR1 SGHNT and CDR2 YYREEE (reference sequence). The CDR3 loop reads CASSSQRSGETQYF. The CDR3, as DNA: TGTGCCAGCAGTAGTCAGCGATCGGGGGAGACCCAGTACTTC.

This rearrangement joins TRBV6-1 to TRBJ2-3; 8 bases match TRBD2. Germline CDR1 reads MNHNS; CDR2 reads SASEGT. V trimming: 5 bases; J trimming: 1 base; junction bases outside the gene matches: 5. The CDR3 is 15 residues long. The CDR3 loop is CASSTKAGGTDTQYF. The CDR3 coding sequence is TGTGCCAGCAGTACAAAAGCGGGAGGCACAGATACGCAGTATTTT.

The gene calls are TRBV2 and TRBJ2-5, with D perhaps matching TRBD2 (5 bases). V lost 6 bases and J 3 bases, leaving 5 bases between the germline ends. CDR3 length: 11 residues. CDR1 and CDR2 from the germline V gene are SNHLY and FYNNEI. CDR3: CASSGKETQYF. As DNA, the CDR3 is TGTGCCAGCAGCGGGAAAGAGACCCAGTACTTC. The entire variable domain, with the rest obtained from reference TRBV2 and TRBJ2-5, is as follows: EPEVTQTPSHQVTQMGQEVILRCVPISNHLYFYWYRQILGQKVEFLVSFYNNEISEKSEIFDDQFSVERPDGSNFTLKIRSTKLEDSAMYFCASSGKETQYFGPGTRLLVL.

V and J are TRBV13 and TRBJ2-5; 9 nucleotides line up with TRBD2. CDR1 is PRHDT, CDR2 FYEKMQ, per germline (reference sequence). The length of the CDR3 is 15 residues. The ends lost 8 bases at V and 5 bases at J; junction bases unmatched: 12. The CDR3 DNA reads TGTGCCAGCGGTATAGCGGGAGAGGGGTGGGAGACCCAGTACTTC. Translation: CASGIAGEGWETQYF.

This clone showed up just once. This CDR3 is also generated by other DNA sequences in the sample. DNA for the CDR3: TGCGCCAGCAGCCCGGGGGGCTACGAGCAGTACTTC. It encodes CASSPGGYEQYF. This chain links TRBV5-1 with TRBJ2-7; TRBD2 aligns across 7 bases. Germline V CDR1 and CDR2: SGHRS, YFSETQ. J lost 3 bases, V lost 4 bases, and 1 base had no gene match. The CDR3 covers 12 residues.

The chain employs TRBV7-2 and TRBJ2-7; maybe TRBD1 (6 bases). Between the trimmed V and J ends, which lost 4 bases and 0 bases, there was a span of 13 bases. CDR1 is SGHTA and CDR2 is FQGNSA in the germline V gene. The CDR3 has 15 residues. The CDR3 region has the DNA TGTGCCAGCAGCTCAACAGGGTATTCCTCCTACGAGCAGTACTTC. It is translated as CASSSTGYSSYEQYF.

V usage is TRBV19 and J usage is TRBJ1-4; the D gene is possibly TRBD1 (6 bases). Germline CDR1 and CDR2: LNHDA and SQIVND (reference sequence). The CDR3 sequence is 13 residues long. V lost 10 bases to trimming and J lost 0 bases, with 9 bases between them. CDR3 DNA sequence: TGTGCCACCCAGGGGTCAACTAATGAAAAACTGTTTTTT. It is translated as CATQGSTNEKLFF.

This rearrangement joins TRBV6-4 to TRBJ2-5, with 11 bases lining up with TRBD2. The CDR3 sequence is 19 residues long. V lost 2 bases and J lost 2; bases outside the gene matches: 13. From germline, CDR1 is MRHNA and CDR2 SNTAGT. The DNA for the CDR3 is TGTGCCAGCAGTGACCCAGACCGGTCTAGACTAGCGGGACAAGAGACCCAGTACTTC. As protein: CASSDPDRSRLAGQETQYF.

This chain links TRBV29-1 with TRBJ2-7, with 7 bases identical to TRBD2. The germline V gene has CDR1 SQVTM and CDR2 ANQGSEA. This CDR3 has 16 residues. V lost 2 bases to trimming and J lost 3 bases; unmatched junction nucleotides: 13. CDR3 bases: TGCAGCGTTGAAATCGGACTAGAGCGGTCCAACTACGAGCAGTACTTC. Its translation is CSVEIGLERSNYEQYF.

The rearrangement joins TRBV9 to TRBJ2-1; 7 bases align to TRBD2. V lost 0 bases, J lost 7 bases, and 7 bases stayed unmatched. The CDR3 totals 15 residues. CDR1 is SGDLS and CDR2 is YYNGEE in the germline V gene. The CDR3 bases are TGTGCCAGCAGCGTAGGATCTAGCGGAAGGAATGAGCAGTTCTTC. This encodes CASSVGSSGRNEQFF.